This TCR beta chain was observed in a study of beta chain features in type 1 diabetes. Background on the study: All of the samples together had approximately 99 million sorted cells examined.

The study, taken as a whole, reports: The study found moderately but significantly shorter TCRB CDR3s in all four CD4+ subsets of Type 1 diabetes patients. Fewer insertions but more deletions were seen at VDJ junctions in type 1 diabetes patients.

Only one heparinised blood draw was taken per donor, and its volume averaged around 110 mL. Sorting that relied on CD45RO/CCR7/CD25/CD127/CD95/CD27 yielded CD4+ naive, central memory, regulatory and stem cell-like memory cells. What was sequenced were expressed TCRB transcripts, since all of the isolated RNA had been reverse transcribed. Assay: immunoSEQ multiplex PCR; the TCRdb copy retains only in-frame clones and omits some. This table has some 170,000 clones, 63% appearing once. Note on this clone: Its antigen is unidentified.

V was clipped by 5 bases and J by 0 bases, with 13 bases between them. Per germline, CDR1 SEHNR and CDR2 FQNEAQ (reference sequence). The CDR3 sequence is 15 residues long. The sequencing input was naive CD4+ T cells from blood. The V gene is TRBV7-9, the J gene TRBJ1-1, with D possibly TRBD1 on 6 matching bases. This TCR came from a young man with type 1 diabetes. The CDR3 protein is CASSTVGALNTEAFF. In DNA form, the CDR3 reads TGTGCCAGCAGCACGGTGGGGGCCTTGAACACTGAAGCTTTCTTT.